This TCR beta chain was documented in a study of identical twins. Study-wide points: With monozygotic twins, out-of-frame TCR alpha sharing exceeded what models estimated. Twins shared beta out-of-frame sequences in excess, but this excess was weaker. Cross-sectional statistics underpinned the conclusions; the same donors were not followed.

Template switching added a universal primer site; cDNA carried unique molecular identifiers. TCRdb re-called the 5' RACE reads through MiXCR, storing one row per CDR3 protein. The table includes roughly 260,000 distinct CDR3 sequences, more than 12% detected once. This clonotype was seen repeatedly, ten times or more. Its antigen remains unknown. This clonotype originated in a woman under 30 in good health. Material: memory (CD45RO+) T cells sorted from blood.

The CDR3 DNA reads as TGTGCCATCAGTCAGGGGGGACACCAAGAGACCCAGTACTTC. Translating gives CAISQGGHQETQYF. The chain combines TRBV10-3 with TRBJ2-5; D is possibly TRBD1 (7 bases). The CDR3 sequence is 14 residues long. Between the trimmed V and J ends, which lost 5 bases and 0 bases, there was a span of 10 bases. Per germline, CDR1 ENHRY and CDR2 SYGVKD.